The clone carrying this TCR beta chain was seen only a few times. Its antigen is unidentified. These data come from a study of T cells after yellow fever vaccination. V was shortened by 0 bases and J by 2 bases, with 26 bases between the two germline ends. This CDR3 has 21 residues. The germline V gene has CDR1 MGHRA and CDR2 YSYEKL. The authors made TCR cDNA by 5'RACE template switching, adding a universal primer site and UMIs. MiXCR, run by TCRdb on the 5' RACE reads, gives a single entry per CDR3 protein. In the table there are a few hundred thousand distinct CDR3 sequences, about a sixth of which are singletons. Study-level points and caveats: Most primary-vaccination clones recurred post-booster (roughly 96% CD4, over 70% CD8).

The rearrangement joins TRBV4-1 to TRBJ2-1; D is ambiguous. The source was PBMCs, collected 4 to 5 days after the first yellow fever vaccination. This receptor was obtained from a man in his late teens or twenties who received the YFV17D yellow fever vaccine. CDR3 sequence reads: CASSQELLTLPNPTPYNEQFF. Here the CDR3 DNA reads TGCGCCAGCAGCCAAGAACTTTTGACACTACCCAACCCCACGCCCTACAATGAGCAGTTCTTC.